This T cell receptor beta chain was found in a study of shared clonotypes between healthy human individuals. Background on the study: The study used three CD4 naive, three CD4 memory, two CD8 naive and one CD8 memory plate per donor.

CDR1 MNHEY and CDR2 SMNVEV come from the germline V gene (reference sequence). The CDR3 has 14 amino acids. V lost 6 bases to trimming and J lost 7 bases, with 18 bases between them. Using immunoSEQ multiplex PCR, the repertoire was profiled, and TCRdb retains in-frame clones only, with some absent. The table includes around 1.6 million clones, approximately 98% detected once. The J gene is TRBJ1-2, the V gene TRBV27; D gene unclear. The sequencing sample was made of naive CD4+ T cells sorted from blood. Noted subset: CD45RA+ positively selected. This receptor was taken from a man younger than 40 in good health. Written as DNA, the CDR3 is TGTGCCAGCAGCCCCTCCGGGATCATAAGTGGCTACACCTTC. Its protein is CASSPSGIISGYTF.